These 19 T cell receptor beta chains originate from one sample sequenced in a study of T cells in Graves' hyperthyroidism and ophthalmopathy (dated by TCRdb to about 2019). The receptor library was made with multiplex PCR. Data came from an Illumina HiSeq 2000. The TCR beta CDR3 regions were amplified from RNA transcripts. A first-round RT-PCR of the TCR CDR3 used the HTBI primer set with the Qiagen OneStep RT-PCR kit. Clones were called with MiXCR by TCRdb after fastp trimmed the public reads at Q25, and only in-frame beta chains were retained. Each entry is one CDR3 protein sequence, shown with its most common DNA and genes. The sample table records approximately 250,000 distinct CDR3 sequences; roughly 22% of these occur just once. The ten largest make up approximately 35% of the sample. Sequencing was done on a sample of blood. All receptors derive from a woman aged 40 to 50 with Graves' ophthalmopathy.

The table lists this clonotype with many counts. The chain carries TRBV29-1 and TRBJ2-7; D ambiguous. Trimming stripped 3 bases from V and 3 bases from J, with 6 bases between. The V gene's germline CDR1 is SQVTM and CDR2 ANQGSEA. The CDR3 contains 11 residues. The CDR3: CSVERGYEQYF. DNA for the CDR3: TGCAGCGTTGAGCGTGGCTACGAGCAGTACTTC.

The chain joins TRBV10-3 to TRBJ1-2, with no clear D. The germline gives CDR1 ENHRY, CDR2 SYGVKD. V shed 2 bases and J shed 2 bases, with 15 bases lying between them. The CDR3 totals 16 residues. The CDR3 is CAISEGSFLGNYGYTF. The DNA for the CDR3 is TGTGCCATCAGTGAGGGTTCCTTTTTGGGGAACTATGGCTACACCTTC.

This clonotype has ten or more counts. The V call is TRBV4-1, the J call TRBJ2-7; 7 nucleotides agree with TRBD2. The junction had 5 bases not matched to a gene; V was cut back by 4 bases and J by 5 bases. The CDR3 has 13 residues. Germline CDR1 reads MGHRA; CDR2 reads YSYEKL. CDR3 sequence reads: CASSRKAGNEQYF. CDR3 nucleotide sequence: TGCGCCAGCAGCCGTAAAGCGGGGAACGAGCAGTACTTC.

This clonotype was recorded many times. The chain couples TRBV14 to TRBJ2-5; no clear D. With 4 bases removed from V and 5 bases from J, the gap between germline ends came to 11 bases. Germline V gene data show CDR1 as SGHDN and CDR2 as FVKESK. The CDR3 has 13 amino acids. The CDR3 region is CASSLYPRETQYF. In nucleotides, the CDR3 is TGTGCCAGCAGCCTATACCCGCGCGAGACCCAGTACTTC.

This clonotype was picked up many times. The genes are TRBV5-1 and TRBJ2-7; D uncertain. Germline-derived CDR1 and CDR2 are SGHRS and YFSETQ. V lost 0 bases to trimming and J lost 8 bases, with 15 bases between them. The CDR3 consists of 14 residues. The CDR3 loop reads CASSLAGSLQKQYF. CDR3 bases: TGCGCCAGCAGCTTGGCGGGCAGCCTTCAGAAGCAGTACTTC.

This clonotype was recorded at least ten times. The J gene is TRBJ1-2, the V gene TRBV30; 12 bases fit TRBD1. Germline CDR1 and CDR2: GTSNPN and SVGIG (reference sequence). CDR3 length: 18 amino acids. The V and J ends lost 0 bases and 0 bases, in that order; junction bases with no gene match: 8. CDR3 DNA sequence: TGTGCCTGGAGTGTAAGGTGGGACAGGGGGCTGTCTAACTATGGCTACACCTTC. This codes for CAWSVRWDRGLSNYGYTF.

This clonotype was seen repeatedly, ten times or more. The chain has TRBV5-1 and TRBJ2-7; 9 nucleotides agree with TRBD1. Germline values: CDR1 SGHRS, CDR2 YFSETQ. V trimming: 0 bases; J trimming: 2 bases; junction bases outside the gene matches: 12. The CDR3 contains 18 residues. CDR3 sequence reads: CASSLAPHGQGSTYEQYF. CDR3 bases: TGCGCCAGCAGCTTGGCCCCCCACGGACAGGGGTCAACCTACGAGCAGTACTTC.

This chain uses TRBV6-7 with TRBJ1-2, with 10 nucleotides matching TRBD1. TRBV6-7 is given ORF status, its function remaining uncertain. The CDR3 contains 18 residues. V lost 3 bases and J lost 0; bases outside the gene matches: 10. The DNA for the CDR3 is TGTGCCAGCAGTTATAGACAGGGGGCTTGGCCCGCTAACTATGGCTACACCTTC. Protein: CASSYRQGAWPANYGYTF.

This clonotype was found many times. The CDR3 bases are TGTGCCAGCAGCCAAGATAAGGGCCTACCAGACACCGGGGAGCTGTTTTTT. Residues: CASSQDKGLPDTGELFF. The chain carries TRBV4-2 and TRBJ2-2, with D hard to call. Germline V CDR1 and CDR2: LGHNA, YNFKEQ. V was trimmed by 0 bases and J by 3 bases, leaving 14 bases between them. The CDR3 is made up of 17 amino acids.

This clonotype was observed at least ten times. The chain joins TRBV3-1 to TRBJ2-5; D is perhaps TRBD2 (5 bases). The CDR3 runs to 13 residues. The V end lost 0 bases, the J end lost 7 bases, and 9 bases lay between the germline ends. Germline V gives CDR1 LGHDT, CDR2 YNNKEL (reference sequence). Here the CDR3 DNA reads TGTGCCAGCAGCCAAGATGAGGGCCGGACCCAGTACTTC. Its protein is CASSQDEGRTQYF.

This clonotype was counted at least ten times. An end of the junction does not agree with germline; a read error may underlie this. This chain joins TRBV12-3 or TRBV12-4 and TRBJ1-6; 7 nucleotides match TRBD1. The CDR3 loop spans 15 amino acids. The CDR3 coding sequence is TGTGCCGGCAGTCCCCGACAGGGACATAATTCACCCCTCCACTTT. Residues: CAGSPRQGHNSPLHF.

This clonotype was counted ten times or more. The V gene is TRBV20-1, the J gene TRBJ2-3; perhaps TRBD2 as D (5 bases). V was trimmed by 3 bases and J by 4 bases, leaving 11 bases between them. There are 13 residues in the CDR3. CDR1 and CDR2 from the germline V gene are DFQATT and SNEGSKA (reference sequence). The CDR3 loop is CSASGEGPDTQYF. For the CDR3, the DNA is TGCAGTGCTAGCGGCGAGGGTCCAGATACGCAGTATTTT.

The table lists this clonotype with many counts. This chain joins TRBV18 and TRBJ1-1; 12 nucleotides line up with TRBD1. This CDR3 comprises 13 residues. Trimming cost V 0 bases and J 11 bases; bases outside gene matches: 1. From germline, CDR1 is KGHSH and CDR2 LQKENI. Here the CDR3 DNA reads TGTGCCAGCTCACCACCGGGACAGGGGGCTGCTTTCTTT. As protein: CASSPPGQGAAFF. Combining the CDR3 with reference TRBV18 and TRBJ1-1 gives the whole variable domain NAGVMQNPRHLVRRRGQEARLRCSPMKGHSHVYWYRQLPEEGLKFMVYLQKENIIDESGMPKERFSAEFPKEGPSILRIQQVVRGDSAAYFCASSPPGQGAAFFGQGTRLTVV.

The table lists this clonotype with many counts. V and J are TRBV19 and TRBJ1-2; a possible D gene is TRBD1 (6 bases). V was clipped by 6 bases and J by 3 bases, with 11 bases between them. This CDR3 region has 13 residues. Germline-derived CDR1 and CDR2 are LNHDA and SQIVND (reference sequence). The CDR3 sequence: CASRRDTHYGYTF. CDR3 bases: TGTGCCAGTAGACGGGACACCCACTATGGCTACACCTTC. Based on the CDR3 plus reference TRBV19 and TRBJ1-2, the full variable domain is DGGITQSPKYLFRKEGQNVTLSCEQNLNHDAMYWYRQDPGQGLRLIYYSQIVNDFQKGDIAEGYSVSREKKESFPLTVTSAQKNPTAFYLCASRRDTHYGYTFGSGTRLTVV.

This clonotype was observed at least ten times. The chain links TRBV6-5 to TRBJ2-7, with 10 nucleotides matching TRBD2. J was trimmed by 3 bases and V by 5 bases; bases with no gene match: 7. Germline CDR1 and CDR2: MNHEY and SVGAGI. The CDR3 consists of 15 residues. The CDR3 DNA follows: TGTGCCAGCAGTCGGGGACTAGCGTTCAGCTACGAGCAGTACTTC. It translates to CASSRGLAFSYEQYF.

This clonotype has a count of ten or more. V gene TRBV6-5 combines with J gene TRBJ2-7, with D perhaps matching TRBD2 (6 bases). V dropped 2 bases and J dropped 6 bases, with 8 bases sitting between them. Germline CDR1 is MNHEY and CDR2 is SVGAGI. This CDR3 spans 12 amino acids. The CDR3 nucleotides read TGTGCCAGCAGTTACGAGCGGGCCGAGCAGTACTTC. It encodes CASSYERAEQYF.

This clonotype was counted at least ten times. The chain recombines TRBV28 with TRBJ2-6; 7 bases match TRBD2. The CDR3 length is 15 residues. Per the germline V gene, CDR1 is MDHEN and CDR2 is SYDVKM. Trimming removed 6 bases from V and 2 bases from J; junction bases left unmatched: 4. The CDR3 sequence: CASRESGTGANVLTF. For the CDR3, the DNA is TGTGCCAGCAGAGAGAGCGGGACTGGGGCCAACGTCCTGACTTTC.

Ten or more counts support this clonotype. The chain combines TRBV2 with TRBJ1-1, with no clear D. Trimming stripped 6 bases from V and 8 bases from J, with 13 bases between. CDR1 and CDR2 from the germline V gene are SNHLY and FYNNEI. The CDR3 extends over 12 amino acids. DNA for the CDR3: TGTGCCAGCAGGGCCGGCCGGGCCGAAGCTTTCTTT. As protein: CASRAGRAEAFF.

This clonotype has ten or more counts. The junction departs from germline at one end; a sequencing error may be responsible. The chain uses TRBV7-6 and TRBJ2-5; no reliable D call. The CDR3 loop spans 12 amino acids. In germline, CDR1 is SGHVS, CDR2 FNYEAQ. CDR3 amino acids: CASSLAQEAQYF. As DNA, the CDR3 is TGTGCCAGCAGCTTAGCGCAAGAGGCCCAGTACTTC.